The present entry profiles one T cell receptor (beta chain) with its context. The record originates from a study of blood T cell dynamics during melanoma immunotherapy. CDR3 size: 17 residues. V was pared by 7 bases and J by 1 base, with 12 bases of the junction left unmatched. Germline V lookup: CDR1 LNHDA, CDR2 SQIVND (reference sequence). Clones were read by immunoSEQ multiplex PCR, and TCRdb kept only the in-frame ones, dropping some. The repertoire includes about 16,000 clones, roughly nine tenths of them detected once, and around 8% sits in the top ten. Regarding time point: week 3, after first cycle of checkpoint inhibitor.

The chain carries TRBV19 and TRBJ1-5; TRBD1 matches 8 bases. The sample in question was blood, obtained from a patient treated with checkpoint blockade. This TCR came from a human donor with melanoma. CDR3 residues: CASTNRGFLGSNQPQHF. The CDR3 DNA reads as TGTGCCAGTACTAACAGGGGGTTTTTGGGAAGCAATCAGCCCCAGCATTTT.